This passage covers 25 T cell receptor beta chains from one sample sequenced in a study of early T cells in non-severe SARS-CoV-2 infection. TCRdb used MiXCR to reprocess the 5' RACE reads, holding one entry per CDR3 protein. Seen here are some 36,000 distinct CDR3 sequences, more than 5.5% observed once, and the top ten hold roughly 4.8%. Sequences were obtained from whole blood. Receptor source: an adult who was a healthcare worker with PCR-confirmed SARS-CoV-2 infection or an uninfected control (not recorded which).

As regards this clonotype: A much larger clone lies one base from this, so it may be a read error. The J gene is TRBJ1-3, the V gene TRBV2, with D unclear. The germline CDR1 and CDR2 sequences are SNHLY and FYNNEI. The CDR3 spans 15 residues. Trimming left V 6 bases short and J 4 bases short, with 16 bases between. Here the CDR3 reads CASSPSNLYGNTIYF. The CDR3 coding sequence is TGTGCCAGCAGCCCGAGTAACCTCTACGGAAACACCATATATTTT.

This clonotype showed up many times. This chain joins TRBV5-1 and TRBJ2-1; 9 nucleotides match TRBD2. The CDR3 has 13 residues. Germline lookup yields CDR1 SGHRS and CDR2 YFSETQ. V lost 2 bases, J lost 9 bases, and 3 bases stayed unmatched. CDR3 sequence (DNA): TGCGCCAGCAGCTTTAGCGGGAGCCGTGAGCAGTTCTTC. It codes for CASSFSGSREQFF.

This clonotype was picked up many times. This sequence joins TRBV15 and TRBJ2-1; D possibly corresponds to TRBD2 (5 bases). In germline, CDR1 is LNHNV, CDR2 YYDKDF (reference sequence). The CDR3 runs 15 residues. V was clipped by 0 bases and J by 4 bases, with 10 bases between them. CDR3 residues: CATSRDSGGYNEQFF. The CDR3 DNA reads TGTGCCACCAGCAGAGATTCCGGAGGATACAATGAGCAGTTCTTC.

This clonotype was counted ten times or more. The CDR3 reads CASSLRQATGGELFF. CDR3 nucleotides: TGTGCCAGCAGCCTCCGACAGGCGACAGGCGGGGAGCTGTTTTTT. The rearrangement links TRBV3-1 to TRBJ2-2; D might be TRBD1 (6 bases). CDR1 is LGHDT and CDR2 is YNNKEL in the germline V gene (reference sequence). V was pared by 4 bases and J by 7 bases, with 16 bases between. The CDR3 contains 15 residues.

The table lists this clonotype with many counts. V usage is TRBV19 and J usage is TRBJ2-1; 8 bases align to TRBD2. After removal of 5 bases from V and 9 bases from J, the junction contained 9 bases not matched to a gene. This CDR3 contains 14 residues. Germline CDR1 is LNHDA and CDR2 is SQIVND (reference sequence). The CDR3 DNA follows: TGTGCCAGTAGTGCCGGGAGGGCCCTAGGTGAGCAGTTCTTC. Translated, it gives CASSAGRALGEQFF.

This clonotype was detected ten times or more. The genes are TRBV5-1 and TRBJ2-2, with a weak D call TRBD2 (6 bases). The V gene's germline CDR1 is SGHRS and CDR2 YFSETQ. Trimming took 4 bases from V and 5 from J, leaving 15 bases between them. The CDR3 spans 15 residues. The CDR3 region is CASSRSGLDTGELFF. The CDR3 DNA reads TGCGCCAGCAGCCGTTCGGGACTTGATACCGGGGAGCTGTTTTTT.

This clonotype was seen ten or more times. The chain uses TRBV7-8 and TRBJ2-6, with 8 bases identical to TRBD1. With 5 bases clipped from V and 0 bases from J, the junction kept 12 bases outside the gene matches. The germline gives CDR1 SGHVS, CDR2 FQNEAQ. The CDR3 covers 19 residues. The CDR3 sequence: CASSKPPGQGSSGANVLTF. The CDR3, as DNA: TGTGCCAGCAGCAAGCCCCCTGGACAGGGTAGCTCTGGGGCCAACGTCCTGACTTTC.

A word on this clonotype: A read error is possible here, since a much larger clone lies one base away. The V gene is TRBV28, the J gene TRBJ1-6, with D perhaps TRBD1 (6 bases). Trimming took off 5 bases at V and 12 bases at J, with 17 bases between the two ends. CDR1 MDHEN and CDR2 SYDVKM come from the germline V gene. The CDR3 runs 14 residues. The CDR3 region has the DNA TGTGCCAGCAGTCCAGGGGCAGGGAAATTACCCCTCCACTTT. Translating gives CASSPGAGKLPLHF.

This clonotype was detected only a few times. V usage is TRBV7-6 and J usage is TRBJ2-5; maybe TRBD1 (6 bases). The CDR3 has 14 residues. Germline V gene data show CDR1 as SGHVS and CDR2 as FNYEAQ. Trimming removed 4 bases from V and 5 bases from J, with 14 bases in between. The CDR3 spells CASSSVDSSETQYF. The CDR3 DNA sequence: TGTGCCAGCAGCTCTGTGGACAGTTCCGAGACCCAGTACTTC.

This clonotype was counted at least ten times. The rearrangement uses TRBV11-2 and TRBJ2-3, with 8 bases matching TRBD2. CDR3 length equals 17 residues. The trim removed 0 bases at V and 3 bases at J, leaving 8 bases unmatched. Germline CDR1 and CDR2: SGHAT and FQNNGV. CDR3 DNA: TGTGCCAGCAGCTTAGAAAGAGTGGGCGGGAGGACAGATACGCAGTATTTT. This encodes CASSLERVGGRTDTQYF.

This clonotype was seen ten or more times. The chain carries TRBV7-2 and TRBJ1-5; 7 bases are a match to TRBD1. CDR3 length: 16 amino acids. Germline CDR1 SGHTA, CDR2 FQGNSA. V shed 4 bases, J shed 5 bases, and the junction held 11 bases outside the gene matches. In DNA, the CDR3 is TGTGCCAGCAGCTGGGGGACAGCTTGGCATTATCAGCCCCAGCATTTT. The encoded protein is CASSWGTAWHYQPQHF.

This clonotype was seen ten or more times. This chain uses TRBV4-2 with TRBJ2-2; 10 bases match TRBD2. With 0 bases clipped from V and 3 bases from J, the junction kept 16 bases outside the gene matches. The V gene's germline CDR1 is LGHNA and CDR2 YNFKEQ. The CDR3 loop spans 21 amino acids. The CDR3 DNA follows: TGTGCCAGCAGCCAAGAATTAGGTGTAGCTAGCGGGAGTGACGACACCGGGGAGCTGTTTTTT. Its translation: CASSQELGVASGSDDTGELFF.

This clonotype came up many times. CDR3 loop: CASSPTPNTGELFF. The CDR3 nucleotides are TGTGCCAGCAGCCCGACCCCGAACACCGGGGAGCTGTTTTTT. The chain has TRBV13 and TRBJ2-2, with D uncertain. The CDR3 contains 14 residues. V dropped 5 bases and J dropped 0 bases, with 7 bases sitting between them. Germline loops: CDR1 PRHDT, CDR2 FYEKMQ (reference sequence).

CDR3 protein: CASSESPGGQPQHF. The CDR3, as DNA: TGTGCCAGCAGTGAATCCCCGGGCGGGCAGCCCCAGCATTTT. This sequence joins TRBV25-1 and TRBJ1-5; no clear D. CDR3 length equals 14 residues. Germline V lookup: CDR1 MGHDK, CDR2 SYGVNS. The V and J ends lost 1 base and 7 bases respectively, with 11 bases between them.

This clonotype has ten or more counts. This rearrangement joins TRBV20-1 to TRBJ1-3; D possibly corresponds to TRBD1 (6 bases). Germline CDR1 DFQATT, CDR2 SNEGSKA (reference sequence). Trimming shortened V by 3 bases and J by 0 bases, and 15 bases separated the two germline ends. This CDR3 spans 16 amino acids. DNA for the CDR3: TGCAGTGCTAGGCCCTTCGACAGGCCCTCTGGAAACACCATATATTTT. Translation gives CSARPFDRPSGNTIYF.

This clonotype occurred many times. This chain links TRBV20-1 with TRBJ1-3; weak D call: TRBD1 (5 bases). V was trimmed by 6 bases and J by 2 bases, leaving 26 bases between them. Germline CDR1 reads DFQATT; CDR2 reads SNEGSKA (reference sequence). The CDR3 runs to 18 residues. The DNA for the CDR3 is TGCAGTGCCCAAAGGAGGGACCGATCATTGTCAGCTGGAAACACCATATATTTT. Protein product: CSAQRRDRSLSAGNTIYF.

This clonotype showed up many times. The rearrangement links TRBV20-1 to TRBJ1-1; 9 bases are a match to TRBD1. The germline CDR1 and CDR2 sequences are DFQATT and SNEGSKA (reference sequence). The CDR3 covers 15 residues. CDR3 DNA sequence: TGCAGCGCGAACCGGGACAGGGTCATGAACACTGAAGCTTTCTTT. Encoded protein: CSANRDRVMNTEAFF.

CDR3 bases: TGTGCCAGCTCGACGGCACCCGGGAACACTGAAGCTTTCTTT. Protein sequence: CASSTAPGNTEAFF. The chain is built from TRBV18 and TRBJ1-1, with unresolved D. V was cut by 6 bases and J by 1 base, with 12 bases left in between. The CDR3 runs to 14 residues. CDR1 and CDR2 (germline): KGHSH, LQKENI.

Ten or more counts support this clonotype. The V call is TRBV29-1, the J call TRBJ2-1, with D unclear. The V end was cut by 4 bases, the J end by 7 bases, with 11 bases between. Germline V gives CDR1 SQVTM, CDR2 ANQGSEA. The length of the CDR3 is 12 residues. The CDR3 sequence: CSVVYLGNEQFF. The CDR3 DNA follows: TGCAGCGTTGTTTACCTGGGGAATGAGCAGTTCTTC.

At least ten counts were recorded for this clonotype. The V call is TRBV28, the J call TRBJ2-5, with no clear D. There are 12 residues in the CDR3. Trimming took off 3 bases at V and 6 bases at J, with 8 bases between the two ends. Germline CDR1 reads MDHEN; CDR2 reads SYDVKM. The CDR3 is CASSFLLKTQYF. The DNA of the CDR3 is TGTGCCAGCAGTTTCCTTCTGAAGACCCAGTACTTC. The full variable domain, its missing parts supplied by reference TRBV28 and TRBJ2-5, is DVKVTQSSRYLVKRTGEKVFLECVQDMDHENMFWYRQDPGLGLRLIYFSYDVKMKEKGDIPEGYSVSREKKERFSLILESASTNQTSMYLCASSFLLKTQYFGPGTRLLVL.

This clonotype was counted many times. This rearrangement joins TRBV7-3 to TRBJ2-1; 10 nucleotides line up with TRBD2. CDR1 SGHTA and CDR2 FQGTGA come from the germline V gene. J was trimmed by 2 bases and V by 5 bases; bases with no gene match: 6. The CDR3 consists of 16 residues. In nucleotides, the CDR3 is TGTGCCAGCAGCCCCAGCGGGACTAGCGCCTACAATGAGCAGTTCTTC. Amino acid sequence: CASSPSGTSAYNEQFF.

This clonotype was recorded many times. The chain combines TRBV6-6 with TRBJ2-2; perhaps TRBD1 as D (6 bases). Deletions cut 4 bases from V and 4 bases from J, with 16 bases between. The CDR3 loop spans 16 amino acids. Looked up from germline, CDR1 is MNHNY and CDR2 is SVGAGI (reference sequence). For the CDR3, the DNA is TGTGCCAGCAGTTCACCAACGGGACAATTCACCGGGGAGCTGTTTTTT. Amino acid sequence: CASSSPTGQFTGELFF.

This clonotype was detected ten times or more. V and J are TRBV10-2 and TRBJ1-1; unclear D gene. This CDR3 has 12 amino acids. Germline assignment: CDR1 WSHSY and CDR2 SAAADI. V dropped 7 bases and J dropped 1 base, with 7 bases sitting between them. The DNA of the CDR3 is TGCGCCAGCAACCGGGGGAACACTGAAGCTTTCTTT. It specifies CASNRGNTEAFF.

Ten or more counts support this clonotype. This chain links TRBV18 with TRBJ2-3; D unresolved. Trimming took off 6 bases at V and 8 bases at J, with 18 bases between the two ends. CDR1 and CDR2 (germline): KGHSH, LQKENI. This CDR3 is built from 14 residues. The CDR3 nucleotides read TGTGCCAGCTCCTCAAGGTCAGATCACGGTACGCAGTATTTT. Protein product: CASSSRSDHGTQYF.

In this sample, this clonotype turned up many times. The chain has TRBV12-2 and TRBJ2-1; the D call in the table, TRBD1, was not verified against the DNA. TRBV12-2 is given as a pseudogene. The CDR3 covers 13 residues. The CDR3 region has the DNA TGTGCAAGTCGCTTAGCGGGACATAGTGAGCAGTTCTTC. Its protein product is CASRLAGHSEQFF.